The rows below give T cell receptor beta chains drawn from one sample of a study of blood T cell repertoires in COVID-19. TCRdb's table, derived via immunoSEQ multiplex PCR, lists solely in-frame clones and lacks some. The repertoire holds roughly 49,000 clones, with 86% as singletons. Sequencing was performed on peripheral blood. These receptors were taken from a man at least 80 years old with active COVID-19. Both conserved end residues are part of each CDR3. A D gene is named only where the DNA matches it firmly. A clone size is listed for some rows: how often the clone was seen (once, few, many), or a class if it is expanded.

CDR3nt	CDR3aa	d_gene	abundance	v_gene	j_gene
TGTGCCAGCAGCTTCAGTTACGCGGAGGGGATCTACAATGAGCAGTTCTTC	CASSFSYAEGIYNEQFF	-	-	TRBV9	TRBJ2-1
TGTGCCAGCAGCCTTCCCGGGACAGGGGGCACTGAAGCTTTCTTT	CASSLPGTGGTEAFF	TRBD1	-	TRBV14	TRBJ1-1
TGTGCCAGCAGCTTAGGGAGTAGCGTGGCAGATACGCAGTATTTT	CASSLGSSVADTQYF	-	-	TRBV7-7	TRBJ2-3
TGTGCCAGCAGCCGGAGGGGTGGTGAAAAACTGTTTTTT	CASSRRGGEKLFF	-	few	TRBV6-5	TRBJ1-4
TGTGCCAGCAGTGAACAGGGGCGCCGGGGGATCCGAGAGACCCAGTACTTC	CASSEQGRRGIRETQYF	-	-	TRBV3-1/TRBV3-2	TRBJ2-5
TGTGCCAGTAGTATGGAGAGAGGTCTCACCTACGAGCAGTACTTC	CASSMERGLTYEQYF	-	-	TRBV19	TRBJ2-7
TGTGCCAGCAGCTCAATTAACAGGGAGAGGAAAGTTTACGAGCAGTACTTC	CASSSINRERKVYEQYF	-	-	TRBV11-2	TRBJ2-7
TGTGTCAGAAGCTCCTGGGCCAGGGTCGGTAGCTATGGCTACACCTTC	CVRSSWARVGSYGYTF	-	-	TRBV7-5	TRBJ1-2
TGTGCCAGCAATCCTGGAGGATGGGACACATCCGAAGAGACCCAGTACTTC	CASNPGGWDTSEETQYF	-	-	TRBV28	TRBJ2-5
TGTGCCAGCAGCCAAGGTCTTATGGGACTAGGGAATGAGCAGTTCTTC	CASSQGLMGLGNEQFF	TRBD2	-	TRBV4-2	TRBJ2-1
TGCAGTGCTAGTTGGACGGGGGAAAATGAGCAGTTCTTC	CSASWTGENEQFF	-	-	TRBV20-1	TRBJ2-1
TGTGCCTGGAGAGGAACAGGGAACTCCTACGAGCAGTACTTC	CAWRGTGNSYEQYF	-	-	TRBV30	TRBJ2-7
TGTGCCAGCAGCGTAGAAGGGAGGGAGACCCAGTACTTC	CASSVEGRETQYF	-	-	TRBV9	TRBJ2-5
TGTGCCACCAGTACGACCGGGACAGCCCAAGAGACCCAGTACTTC	CATSTTGTAQETQYF	TRBD1	-	TRBV15	TRBJ2-5
TGTGCCAGCAAGGTAGGGAGCTCTGGAAACACCATATATTTT	CASKVGSSGNTIYF	-	once	TRBV14	TRBJ1-3
TGTGCCGGCGCACAGGACCGCAACACCGGGGAGCTGTTTTTT	CAGAQDRNTGELFF	-	-	TRBV2	TRBJ2-2
TGTGCCAGCAGTGAATCTTCGGGGAAAGAGACCCAGTACTTC	CASSESSGKETQYF	-	-	TRBV6-4	TRBJ2-5
TGTGCCAGCAGCTTAGAAGGCGGGGAGCAGTTCTTC	CASSLEGGEQFF	-	-	TRBV7-6	TRBJ2-1
TGTGCCAGCAGTCCCCGACAGGGACCCTCTGGAAACACCATATATTTT	CASSPRQGPSGNTIYF	TRBD1	-	TRBV28	TRBJ1-3
TGTGCCAGCAGGCTGACTAGCTCGGAAGAGACCCAGTACTTC	CASRLTSSEETQYF	TRBD2	-	TRBV5-5	TRBJ2-5
TGTGCCAGCAGCCAAGTAGCGTCTAGCGGGTCGAGCTCCTACAATGAGCAGTTCTTC	CASSQVASSGSSSYNEQFF	TRBD2	few	TRBV14	TRBJ2-1
TGTGCCAGCAGCCCCTCCACCCAGACAGGGACGTTGGACTACGAGCAGTACTTC	CASSPSTQTGTLDYEQYF	TRBD1	-	TRBV13	TRBJ2-7
TGTGCCAGCAGCGTTCAGGGGGACGAGCAGTACTTC	CASSVQGDEQYF	TRBD1	-	TRBV9	TRBJ2-7
TGTGCCAGCAGCGGAGGACTAGCGGTCGACACAGATACGCAGTATTTT	CASSGGLAVDTDTQYF	TRBD2	-	TRBV5-4	TRBJ2-3
TGTGCCAGCAGCACCGGGACTAGCGGGAGGGAAGAGACCCAGTACTTC	CASSTGTSGREETQYF	TRBD2	once	TRBV9	TRBJ2-5
TGCGCCAGCAGCTTGCAGGCGGGAGGGCCTTCCGAGCAGTACTTC	CASSLQAGGPSEQYF	TRBD2	-	TRBV5-1	TRBJ2-7
TGCGCCAGCAGCTTCCAAGGTCTGACGGGAGTCTACAATGAGCAGTTCTTC	CASSFQGLTGVYNEQFF	-	-	TRBV5-1	TRBJ2-1
TGTGCCAGCAGCCACGGACAGTACCAAGAGACCCAGTACTTC	CASSHGQYQETQYF	-	once	TRBV7-9	TRBJ2-5
TGTGCCAGCGGCGGGGGGACATCCTACAATGAGCAGTTCTTC	CASGGGTSYNEQFF	TRBD2	-	TRBV6-5	TRBJ2-1
TGTGCCAGTAGTATAATTCGGTCTTCCGTTCCCAATGAGCAGTTCTTC	CASSIIRSSVPNEQFF	-	-	TRBV19	TRBJ2-1
TGTGCCAGCAGCTTACGGAGGGTCGATGAGCAGTTCTTC	CASSLRRVDEQFF	-	-	TRBV7-2	TRBJ2-1
TGTGCCAGCCACATTCAGGGTACGGTTGAAGAGACCCAGTACTTC	CASHIQGTVEETQYF	-	-	TRBV3-1/TRBV3-2	TRBJ2-5
TGTGCCAGCAGTCCCATACTAAAGGACAATTCAAATACGCAGTATTTT	CASSPILKDNSNTQYF	-	-	TRBV27	TRBJ2-3
TGTGCCATCAGTGAGTCTGGAAGGAGTGAAACAACTAATGAAAAACTGTTTTTT	CAISESGRSETTNEKLFF	-	once	TRBV10-3	TRBJ1-4
TGCAGCGTGCCTGGCCCCTCAACACGGGGGTTCTTC	CSVPGPSTRGFF	-	few	TRBV29-1	TRBJ2-1
TGCGCCAGCAGCTTACAGGGGAGCTCCTACGAGCAGTACTTC	CASSLQGSSYEQYF	TRBD1	-	TRBV5-1	TRBJ2-7
TGTGCCAGCAGCTTGACAGGGGGCTATAATTCACCCCTCCACTTT	CASSLTGGYNSPLHF	TRBD1	-	TRBV5-6	TRBJ1-6
TGCGCCAGCAGCTTGCGCTTCCAGGGGGCGGAAGGCTACACCTTC	CASSLRFQGAEGYTF	TRBD1	-	TRBV5-1	TRBJ1-2
TGTGCCAGCAGCGCCGACAGGGGAGATACGCAGTATTTT	CASSADRGDTQYF	TRBD1	-	TRBV5-5	TRBJ2-3
TGTGCCAGCAGGGAACTAGCGGGCCTCAATGAGCAGTTCTTC	CASRELAGLNEQFF	TRBD2	-	TRBV6-6	TRBJ2-1
TGTGCCAGCAGCGTAGGGGGACAGGGTTATTATGGCTACACCTTC	CASSVGGQGYYGYTF	TRBD1	-	TRBV9	TRBJ1-2
TGTGCCATCAGGTCTTCAGATACGCAGTATTTT	CAIRSSDTQYF	-	-	TRBV10-3	TRBJ2-3
TGTGCCACCCGGGGACAGGGGACGGACGAGCAGTACTTC	CATRGQGTDEQYF	TRBD1	-	TRBV10-3	TRBJ2-7
TGTGCCAGCAGCCCCTCCAAGACTAGCGGGAGCTCCTACGAGCAGTACTTC	CASSPSKTSGSSYEQYF	TRBD2	-	TRBV4-2	TRBJ2-7
TGTGCCAGCAGCTTAGTTCAGGGGCCGGGAGAGACCCAGTACTTC	CASSLVQGPGETQYF	-	once	TRBV7-2	TRBJ2-5
TGTGCCAGCAGCTTAGCGCTGGCCCCTCGCAATGAGCAGTTCTTC	CASSLALAPRNEQFF	-	-	TRBV5-4	TRBJ2-1
TGTGCCAGCAGGGCCGGGACTAGCGAAGAGACCCAGTACTTC	CASRAGTSEETQYF	TRBD2	-	TRBV3-1/TRBV3-2	TRBJ2-5
TGTGCTGAACCGCCAGGGGGAGCCGAGCAGTACTTC	CAEPPGGAEQYF	TRBD1	-	TRBV12-3/TRBV12-4	TRBJ2-7
TGTGCCAGCAGTGGCCCGGGACAGGGGCTCTACCGTTATGGCTACACCTTC	CASSGPGQGLYRYGYTF	TRBD1	-	TRBV25-1	TRBJ1-2
TGCGCCAGCAGCTTAAGACAGGGGGCCAACGAGCAGTACTTC	CASSLRQGANEQYF	TRBD1	-	TRBV5-1	TRBJ2-7
TGTGCCAGCAGGTCGGGAGGACCCATGAATGAGCAGTTCTTC	CASRSGGPMNEQFF	TRBD2	-	TRBV2	TRBJ2-1
TGTGCCAGCAGTTACAGTACCCCTATTGTGGCCTACGAGCAGTACTTC	CASSYSTPIVAYEQYF	-	-	TRBV6-2/TRBV6-3	TRBJ2-7
TGTGCCAGCAGCGTAGGGGTACAGGGGCGACACAATGAGCAGTTCTTC	CASSVGVQGRHNEQFF	TRBD1	-	TRBV9	TRBJ2-1
TGTGCCAGCAGTCCCCCCCACGGGGGGCATGGCTACACCTTC	CASSPPHGGHGYTF	-	-	TRBV28	TRBJ1-2
TGTGCCAGCAGCAGGGGAATAGCGGGGGCCAACGTCCTGACTTTC	CASSRGIAGANVLTF	-	-	TRBV2	TRBJ2-6
TGTGCCACCAGCGACCTCTTTGGGACAGACTATGGCTACACCTTC	CATSDLFGTDYGYTF	TRBD1	few	TRBV15	TRBJ1-2
TGTGCCAGCAGAAGACAGGGTCTCGATGGCTACACCTTC	CASRRQGLDGYTF	TRBD1	-	TRBV6-5	TRBJ1-2